A single sample gave rise to the 17 T cell receptor beta chains below, sequenced in a study of T cells in Graves' hyperthyroidism and ophthalmopathy. TCR beta CDR3 regions were amplified from RNA. Using the HTBI primer set, a first-round RT-PCR was run on the TCR CDR3. Each CDR3 protein is one row after TCRdb ran MiXCR on the multiplex PCR reads. The data contain 300,000 to 450,000 distinct CDR3 sequences, about 18% of them singletons. The source material was blood. These receptors originate from a woman in her 30s with Graves' hyperthyroidism that later progressed to Graves' ophthalmopathy.

This clonotype was observed many times. V usage is TRBV4-1 and J usage is TRBJ2-1; a possible D gene is TRBD1 (6 bases). This CDR3 comprises 15 residues. The V and J ends lost 2 bases and 5 bases respectively, with 13 bases between them. The germline CDR1 and CDR2 sequences are MGHRA and YSYEKL. CDR3 residues: CASSQLHPGDNEQFF. The CDR3 coding sequence is TGCGCCAGCAGCCAATTGCATCCAGGGGACAATGAGCAGTTCTTC.

At least ten counts were recorded for this clonotype. The chain combines TRBV27 with TRBJ2-7, with no clear D. The CDR3 runs to 8 residues. Trimming removed 8 bases at V and 7 bases at J, with 3 bases between. Germline CDR1 and CDR2: MNHEY and SMNVEV (reference sequence). This chain's CDR3 is CASREQYF. Here the CDR3 DNA reads TGTGCCAGCCGGGAGCAGTACTTC.

CDR3: CASSTLAGGLGGELFF. CDR3 sequence (DNA): TGTGCCAGCAGCACACTAGCGGGGGGGCTCGGCGGGGAGCTGTTTTTT. The V and J genes are TRBV28 and TRBJ2-2; 13 bases map to TRBD2. Per the germline V gene, CDR1 is MDHEN and CDR2 is SYDVKM. The CDR3 consists of 16 residues. J was trimmed by 7 bases and V by 6 bases; bases with no gene match: 8. Together with reference TRBV28 and TRBJ2-2, the CDR3 gives the full variable domain: DVKVTQSSRYLVKRTGEKVFLECVQDMDHENMFWYRQDPGLGLRLIYFSYDVKMKEKGDIPEGYSVSREKKERFSLILESASTNQTSMYLCASSTLAGGLGGELFFGEGSRLTVL.

In this sample, this clonotype turned up many times. The genes are TRBV28 and TRBJ2-5; 8 bases align to TRBD1. In germline, CDR1 is MDHEN, CDR2 SYDVKM. The length of the CDR3 is 17 residues. The J segment lost 4 bases and the V segment lost 4 bases, leaving 14 bases of the junction unmatched. CDR3 sequence: CASSSRMSRGRGETQYF. In DNA, the CDR3 is TGTGCCAGCAGTTCCAGAATGTCCAGGGGGCGAGGAGAGACCCAGTACTTC.

As concerns this clonotype: A much bigger clone sits one base away, suggesting this may be a read error. V gene TRBV7-6 combines with J gene TRBJ2-1; 7 bases map to TRBD1. The ends lost 7 bases at V and 13 bases at J; junction bases unmatched: 13. The CDR3 has 13 amino acids. From germline, CDR1 is SGHVS and CDR2 FNYEAQ. Here the CDR3 reads CASILGQTKSQFF. As DNA, the CDR3 is TGTGCCAGCATCTTGGGACAGACAAAGAGTCAGTTCTTC. Together with reference TRBV7-6 and TRBJ2-1, the CDR3 gives the full variable domain: GAGVSQSPRYKVTKRGQDVALRCDPISGHVSLYWYRQALGQGPEFLTYFNYEAQQDKSGLPNDRFSAERPEGSISTLTIQRTEQRDSAMYRCASILGQTKSQFFGPGTRLTVL.

At least ten counts were recorded for this clonotype. The J gene is TRBJ1-3, the V gene TRBV2; D not certain. V lost 7 bases and J 0 bases, leaving 16 bases between the germline ends. The CDR3 runs to 16 residues. The germline V gene encodes CDR1 SNHLY and CDR2 FYNNEI. The CDR3: CASKGGLTLSGNTIYF. Written as DNA, the CDR3 is TGTGCCAGCAAAGGTGGACTGACCCTCTCTGGAAACACCATATATTTT.

At least ten counts were recorded for this clonotype. V and J are TRBV6-5 and TRBJ1-6; D gene unclear. V was cut by 2 bases and J by 7 bases, with 9 bases left in between. The germline V gene encodes CDR1 MNHEY and CDR2 SVGAGI. The CDR3 totals 14 residues. The CDR3 region is CASSYRPPNSPLHF. DNA of the CDR3: TGTGCCAGCAGTTACCGGCCGCCGAATTCACCCCTCCACTTT.

The chain recombines TRBV2 with TRBJ2-5; 11 bases align to TRBD1. With 5 bases clipped from V and 5 bases from J, the junction kept 7 bases outside the gene matches. The CDR3 extends over 15 amino acids. The germline V gene has CDR1 SNHLY and CDR2 FYNNEI. CDR3 nucleotide sequence: TGTGCCAGCAGTACCGGGACAGGGGGAAGCGAGACCCAGTACTTC. Protein sequence: CASSTGTGGSETQYF.

The rearrangement joins TRBV7-9 to TRBJ1-4, with no clear D. The CDR3 consists of 16 residues. The V gene lost 4 bases and the J gene lost 4 bases, with 16 bases spanning the gap. Germline lookup yields CDR1 SEHNR and CDR2 FQNEAQ (reference sequence). The CDR3 bases are TGTGCCAGCAGCTCCGGTCGGTACGCGGGTAATGAAAAACTGTTTTTT. Translating gives CASSSGRYAGNEKLFF.

The rearrangement uses TRBV10-3 and TRBJ2-5, with D uncertain. Trimming took 0 bases from V and 5 from J, leaving 10 bases between them. Germline CDR1 and CDR2: ENHRY and SYGVKD. This CDR3 comprises 14 residues. In DNA form, the CDR3 reads TGTGCCATCAGTGAGTCGGCCCGTGAGGAGACCCAGTACTTC. Amino acid sequence: CAISESAREETQYF.

The gene calls are TRBV2 and TRBJ2-1, with D unresolved. The J call may be in error: the DNA end matches TRBJ2-7 better. The V gene's germline CDR1 is SNHLY and CDR2 FYNNEI. This CDR3 spans 15 amino acids. CDR3: CASSVHEPAYNGQYF. The DNA of the CDR3 is TGTGCCAGCAGTGTTCACGAACCCGCCTACAATGGGCAGTACTTC.

The chain combines TRBV6-2 or TRBV6-3 with TRBJ2-3, with D possibly TRBD2 on 5 matching bases. The CDR3 extends over 15 amino acids. The germline gives CDR1 MNHEY, CDR2 SVGEGT. With 4 bases removed from V and 4 bases from J, the gap between germline ends came to 15 bases. CDR3 coding DNA: TGTGCCAGCAGTTTATGGGAGTCGGCGGCAGATACGCAGTATTTT. It specifies CASSLWESAADTQYF.

This clonotype was counted many times. V is TRBV30 and J is TRBJ2-1; D gene uncertain. The ends were cut back, 0 bases at V and 3 bases at J, with 15 bases in the middle. This CDR3 has 16 amino acids. Germline CDR1 GTSNPN, CDR2 SVGIG (reference sequence). CDR3 nucleotide sequence: TGTGCCTGGAGTGTACTGGGCCAGCCACTCTACAATGAGCAGTTCTTC. Encoded protein: CAWSVLGQPLYNEQFF.

The V gene is TRBV6-5, the J gene TRBJ2-5; possible D gene TRBD1, 6 bases. The CDR3 consists of 13 residues. V was shortened by 4 bases and J by 12 bases, with 18 bases between the two germline ends. The germline V gene has CDR1 MNHEY and CDR2 SVGAGI. The CDR3 coding sequence is TGTGCCAGCAGTTTCGGGAAACAGGGCAATAAGTACTTC. Translation: CASSFGKQGNKYF.

A few counts support this clonotype. A much larger clone sits a single nucleotide away, making a read error possible. This chain connects TRBV11-3 to TRBJ2-1; D is uncertain. Per germline, CDR1 SGHNT and CDR2 YENEEA. Deletions cut 5 bases from V and 7 bases from J, with 9 bases between. The length of the CDR3 is 12 residues. The CDR3 coding sequence is TGTGCCAGCAGCCATCAAGGAAATGAGCAGTTCTTC. This sequence encodes CASSHQGNEQFF.

At least ten counts were recorded for this clonotype. The rearrangement links TRBV29-1 to TRBJ1-1; the D gene is possibly TRBD1 (6 bases). Per the germline V gene, CDR1 is SQVTM and CDR2 is ANQGSEA. V was shortened by 4 bases and J by 1 base, with 13 bases between the two germline ends. This CDR3 is built from 14 residues. The CDR3 bases are TGCAGCGTTGGGGAGGGGGGGAAGAACACTGAAGCTTTCTTT. Its protein is CSVGEGGKNTEAFF.

This clonotype was detected only a few times. This chain links TRBV5-1 with TRBJ2-7; D gene ambiguous. V gave up 5 bases and J gave up 1 base, with 13 bases separating them. Germline CDR1 reads SGHRS; CDR2 reads YFSETQ. CDR3 size: 14 residues. The CDR3 DNA follows: TGCGCCAGCAGTGACGTCGGGCTTTCCTACGAGCAGTACTTC. Translated: CASSDVGLSYEQYF.